The T cell receptor beta chain under discussion was sequenced for a study of Graves' ophthalmopathy and Graves' hyperthyroidism. This CDR3 region has 14 residues. Trimming removed 6 bases at V and 7 bases at J, with 15 bases between. Germline CDR1 is SGHTA and CDR2 is FQGTGA. This clonotype was observed at least ten times. TCR beta CDR3 regions were amplified from RNA transcripts. HTBI primers were employed in first-round RT-PCR, then a second-round multiplex PCR followed. MiXCR, run by TCRdb on the multiplex PCR reads, gives a single entry per CDR3 protein. The sample includes about 340,000 distinct CDR3 sequences, 17% of them seen just once. Certain patients were not enrolled. These were patients with other autoimmune diseases, uncontrolled infections, pregnancy or lactation. Clinical symptoms, serum thyroxine, TRAb, thyroid ultrasound and orbital computed tomography were relied on for diagnosis.

The V and J genes are TRBV7-3 and TRBJ2-2; D may correspond to TRBD1 or TRBD2 (6 bases each). The TCR originated in an adult man with Graves' ophthalmopathy. The sample was peripheral blood. The CDR3 DNA sequence: TGTGCCAGCAGAGCCCCGGGGGCTGACGGGGAGCTGTTTTTT. Translating gives CASRAPGADGELFF.